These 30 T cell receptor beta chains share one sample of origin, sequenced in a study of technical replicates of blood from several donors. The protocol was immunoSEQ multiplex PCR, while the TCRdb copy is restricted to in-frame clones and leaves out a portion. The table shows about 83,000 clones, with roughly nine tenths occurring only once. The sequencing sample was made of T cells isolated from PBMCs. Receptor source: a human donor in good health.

The CDR3 DNA sequence: TGTGCCAGCAGCGTGGGACAGGATTCACCCCTCCACTTT. Its protein is CASSVGQDSPLHF. The rearrangement joins TRBV11-3 to TRBJ1-6, with 8 bases fitting TRBD1. The CDR3 totals 13 residues. Germline V gene data show CDR1 as SGHNT and CDR2 as YENEEA. Germline trimming cut 5 bases from V and 8 bases from J; bases unmatched to any gene: 2. The complete variable domain, with remaining parts taken from reference TRBV11-3 and TRBJ1-6, reads EAGVVQSPRYKIIEKKQPVAFWCNPISGHNTLYWYLQNLGQGPELLIRYENEEAVDDSQLPKDRFSAERLKGVDSTLKIQPAELGDSAVYLCASSVGQDSPLHFGNGTRLTVT.

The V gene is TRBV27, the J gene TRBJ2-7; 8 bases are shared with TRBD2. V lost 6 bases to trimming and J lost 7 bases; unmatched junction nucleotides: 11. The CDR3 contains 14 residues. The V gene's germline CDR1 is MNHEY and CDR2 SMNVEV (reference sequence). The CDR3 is CASSPAGEEYEQYF. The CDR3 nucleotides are TGTGCCAGCAGCCCAGCGGGAGAGGAGTATGAGCAGTACTTC.

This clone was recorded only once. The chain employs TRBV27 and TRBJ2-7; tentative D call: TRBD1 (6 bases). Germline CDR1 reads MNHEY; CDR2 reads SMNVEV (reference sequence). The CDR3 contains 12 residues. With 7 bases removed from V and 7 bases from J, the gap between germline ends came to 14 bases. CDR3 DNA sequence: TGTGCCAGCAAACTTCTAGGGGGTGAGCAGTACTTC. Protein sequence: CASKLLGGEQYF.

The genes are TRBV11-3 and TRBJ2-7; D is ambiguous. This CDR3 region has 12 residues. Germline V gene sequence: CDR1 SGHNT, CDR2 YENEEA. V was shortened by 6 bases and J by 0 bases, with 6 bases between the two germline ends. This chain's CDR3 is CASSSYSYEQYF. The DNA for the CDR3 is TGTGCCAGCAGTTCCTACTCCTACGAGCAGTACTTC.

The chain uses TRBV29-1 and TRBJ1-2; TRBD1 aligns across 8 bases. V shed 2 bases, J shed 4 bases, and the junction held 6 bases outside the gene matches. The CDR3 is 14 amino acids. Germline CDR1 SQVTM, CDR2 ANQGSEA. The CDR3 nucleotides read TGCAGCGTTGAACCAGGGGGCGAGGGCTATGGCTACACCTTC. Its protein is CSVEPGGEGYGYTF.

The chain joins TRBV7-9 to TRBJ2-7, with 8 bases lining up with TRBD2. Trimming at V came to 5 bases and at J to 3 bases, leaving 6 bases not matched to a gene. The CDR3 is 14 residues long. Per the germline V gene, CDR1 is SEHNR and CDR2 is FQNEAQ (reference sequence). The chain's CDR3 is CASSGSGMNYEQYF. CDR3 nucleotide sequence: TGTGCCAGCAGCGGTAGCGGGATGAACTACGAGCAGTACTTC.

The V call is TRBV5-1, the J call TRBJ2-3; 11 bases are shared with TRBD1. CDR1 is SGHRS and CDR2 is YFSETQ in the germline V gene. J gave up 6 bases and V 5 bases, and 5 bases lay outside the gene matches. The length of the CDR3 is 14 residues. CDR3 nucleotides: TGCGCCAGCAGTGGGGACAGGGGGACGGATACGCAGTATTTT. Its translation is CASSGDRGTDTQYF.

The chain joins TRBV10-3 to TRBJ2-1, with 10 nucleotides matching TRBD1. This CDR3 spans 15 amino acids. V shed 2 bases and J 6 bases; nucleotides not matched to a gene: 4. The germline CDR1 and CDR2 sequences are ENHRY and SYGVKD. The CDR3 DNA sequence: TGTGCCATCAGTGAGGATCGGACAGGGGGCAATGAGCAGTTCTTC. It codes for CAISEDRTGGNEQFF.

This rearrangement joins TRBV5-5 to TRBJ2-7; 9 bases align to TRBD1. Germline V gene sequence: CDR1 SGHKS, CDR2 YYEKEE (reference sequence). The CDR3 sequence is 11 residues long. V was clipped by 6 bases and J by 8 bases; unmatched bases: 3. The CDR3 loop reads CASNTGGKQYF. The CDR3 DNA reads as TGTGCCAGCAATACAGGGGGCAAGCAGTACTTC. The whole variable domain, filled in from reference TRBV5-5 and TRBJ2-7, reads DAGVTQSPTHLIKTRGQQVTLRCSPISGHKSVSWYQQVLGQGPQFIFQYYEKEERGRGNFPDRFSARQFPNYSSELNVNALLLGDSALYLCASNTGGKQYFGPGTRLTVT.

CDR3 sequence: CASRRDRTNYGYTF. CDR3 DNA: TGTGCCAGCAGGCGGGACAGAACTAACTATGGCTACACCTTC. V is TRBV16 and J is TRBJ1-2, with 7 bases fitting TRBD1. Trimming removed 6 bases from V and 0 bases from J; junction bases left unmatched: 4. This CDR3 comprises 14 residues. Germline CDR1 KGHSY, CDR2 FQNENV.

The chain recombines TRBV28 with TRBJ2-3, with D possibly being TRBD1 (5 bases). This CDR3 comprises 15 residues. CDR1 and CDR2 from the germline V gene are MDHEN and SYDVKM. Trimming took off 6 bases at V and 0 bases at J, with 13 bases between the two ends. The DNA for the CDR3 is TGTGCCAGCAGGTTGTTGCAGGGAAGCACAGATACGCAGTATTTT. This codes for CASRLLQGSTDTQYF.

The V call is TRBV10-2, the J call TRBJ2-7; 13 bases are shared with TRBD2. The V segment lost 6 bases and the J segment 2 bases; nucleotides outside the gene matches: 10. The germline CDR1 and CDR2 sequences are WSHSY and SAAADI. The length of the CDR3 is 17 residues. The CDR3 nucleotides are TGCGCCAGCAGCATCAGACTAGCGGGGGGCGCCGCCTACGAGCAGTACTTC. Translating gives CASSIRLAGGAAYEQYF.

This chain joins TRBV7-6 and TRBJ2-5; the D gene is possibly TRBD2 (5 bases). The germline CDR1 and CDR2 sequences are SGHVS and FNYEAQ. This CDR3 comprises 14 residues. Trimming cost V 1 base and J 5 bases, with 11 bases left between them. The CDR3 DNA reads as TGTGCCAGCAGCTTAGGTTGGAGGAGGGAGACCCAGTACTTC. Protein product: CASSLGWRRETQYF.

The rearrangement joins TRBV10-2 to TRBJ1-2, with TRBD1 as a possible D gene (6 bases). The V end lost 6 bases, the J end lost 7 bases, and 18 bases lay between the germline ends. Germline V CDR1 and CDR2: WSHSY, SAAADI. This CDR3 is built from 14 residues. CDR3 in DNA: TGCGCCAGCAGGCCGACAGGTCCTCCTCCTGGCTACACCTTC. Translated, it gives CASRPTGPPPGYTF.

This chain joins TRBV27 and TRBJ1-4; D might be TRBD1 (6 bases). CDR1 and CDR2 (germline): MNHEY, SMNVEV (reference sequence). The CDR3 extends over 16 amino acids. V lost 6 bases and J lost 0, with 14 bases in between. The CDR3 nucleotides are TGTGCCAGCAGATCTCTCCAGGGGTCAACTAATGAAAAACTGTTTTTT. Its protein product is CASRSLQGSTNEKLFF.

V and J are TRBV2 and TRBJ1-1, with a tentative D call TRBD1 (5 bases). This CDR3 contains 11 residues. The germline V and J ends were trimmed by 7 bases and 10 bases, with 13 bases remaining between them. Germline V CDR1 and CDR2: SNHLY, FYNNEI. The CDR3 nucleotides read TGTGCCAGCATGGAGAGTGGGGCAGCTTTCTTT. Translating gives CASMESGAAFF.

In nucleotides, the CDR3 is TGTGCCAGCAGTGCGGGGGTTTTGACCTTTATGGGCAATCAGCCCCAGCATTTT. It yields the protein CASSAGVLTFMGNQPQHF. The gene calls are TRBV6-1 and TRBJ1-5, with D possibly TRBD1 on 5 matching bases. The CDR3 is 18 residues long. V shed 4 bases and J shed 2 bases, with 21 bases lying between them. In germline, CDR1 is MNHNS, CDR2 SASEGT.

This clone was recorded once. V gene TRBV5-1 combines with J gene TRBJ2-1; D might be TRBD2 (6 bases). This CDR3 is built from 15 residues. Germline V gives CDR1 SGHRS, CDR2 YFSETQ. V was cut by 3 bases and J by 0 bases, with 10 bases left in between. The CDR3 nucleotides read TGCGCCAGCAGCTCTGGGGAGGTCTCCTACAATGAGCAGTTCTTC. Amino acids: CASSSGEVSYNEQFF.

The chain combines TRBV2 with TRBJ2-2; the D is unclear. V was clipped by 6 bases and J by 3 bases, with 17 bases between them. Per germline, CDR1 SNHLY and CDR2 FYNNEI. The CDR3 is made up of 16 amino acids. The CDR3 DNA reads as TGTGCCAGCAGGGGTATTGGATGGGCCCACACCGGGGAGCTGTTTTTT. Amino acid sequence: CASRGIGWAHTGELFF.

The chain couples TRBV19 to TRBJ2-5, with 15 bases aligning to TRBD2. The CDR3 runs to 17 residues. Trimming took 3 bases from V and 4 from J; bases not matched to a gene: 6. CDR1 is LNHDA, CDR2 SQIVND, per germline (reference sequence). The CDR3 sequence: CASSMGLAGGGGETQYF. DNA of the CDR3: TGTGCCAGTAGTATGGGACTAGCGGGGGGAGGGGGAGAGACCCAGTACTTC.

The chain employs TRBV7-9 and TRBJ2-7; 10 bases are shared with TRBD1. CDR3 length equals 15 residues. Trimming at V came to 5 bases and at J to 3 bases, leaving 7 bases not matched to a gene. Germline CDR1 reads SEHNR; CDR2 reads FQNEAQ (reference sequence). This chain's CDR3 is CASSHGTGVHYEQYF. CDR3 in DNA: TGTGCCAGCAGCCACGGGACAGGGGTTCACTACGAGCAGTACTTC.

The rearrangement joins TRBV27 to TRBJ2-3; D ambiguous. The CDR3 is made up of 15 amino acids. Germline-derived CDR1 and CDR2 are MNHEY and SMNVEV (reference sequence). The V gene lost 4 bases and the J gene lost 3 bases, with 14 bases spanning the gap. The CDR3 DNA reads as TGTGCCAGCAGTTCCCTGTGGCAGGAAACAGATACGCAGTATTTT. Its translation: CASSSLWQETDTQYF.

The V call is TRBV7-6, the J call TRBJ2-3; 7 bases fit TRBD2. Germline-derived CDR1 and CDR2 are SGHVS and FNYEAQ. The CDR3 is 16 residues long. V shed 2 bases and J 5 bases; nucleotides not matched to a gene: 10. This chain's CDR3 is CASSLKERDWRDTQYF. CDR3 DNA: TGTGCCAGCAGCTTAAAGGAGCGGGATTGGAGAGATACGCAGTATTTT.

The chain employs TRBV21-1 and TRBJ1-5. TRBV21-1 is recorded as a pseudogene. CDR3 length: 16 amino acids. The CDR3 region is CASSKRRPEGNQPQHF. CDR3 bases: TGTGCCAGCAGCAAACGCCGGCCTGAGGGCAATCAGCCCCAGCATTTT.

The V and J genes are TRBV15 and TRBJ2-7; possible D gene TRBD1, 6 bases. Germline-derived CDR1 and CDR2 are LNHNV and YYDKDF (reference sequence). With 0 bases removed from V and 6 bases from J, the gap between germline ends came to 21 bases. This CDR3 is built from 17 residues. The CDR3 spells CATSRDIGDNRRGEQYF. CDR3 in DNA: TGTGCCACCAGCAGAGATATAGGGGACAACCGACGGGGCGAGCAGTACTTC.

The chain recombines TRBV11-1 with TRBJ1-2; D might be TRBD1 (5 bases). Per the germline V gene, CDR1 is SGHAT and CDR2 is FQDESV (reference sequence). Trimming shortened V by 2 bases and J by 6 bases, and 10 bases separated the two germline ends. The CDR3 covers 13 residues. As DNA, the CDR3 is TGTGCCAGCAGCTTAACGAGGACAAATGGCTACACCTTC. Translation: CASSLTRTNGYTF.

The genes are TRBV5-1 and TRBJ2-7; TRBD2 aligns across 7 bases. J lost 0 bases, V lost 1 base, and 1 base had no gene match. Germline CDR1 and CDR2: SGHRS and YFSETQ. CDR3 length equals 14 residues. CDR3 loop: CASSLLAASYEQYF. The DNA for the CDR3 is TGCGCCAGCAGCTTGCTAGCGGCCTCCTACGAGCAGTACTTC. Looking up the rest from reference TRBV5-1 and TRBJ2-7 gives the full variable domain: KAGVTQTPRYLIKTRGQQVTLSCSPISGHRSVSWYQQTPGQGLQFLFEYFSETQRNKGNFPGRFSGRQFSNSRSEMNVSTLELGDSALYLCASSLLAASYEQYFGPGTRLTVT.

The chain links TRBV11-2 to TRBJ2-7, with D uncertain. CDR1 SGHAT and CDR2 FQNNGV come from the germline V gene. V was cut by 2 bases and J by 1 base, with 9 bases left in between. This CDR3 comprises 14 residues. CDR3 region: CASSLWASSYEQYF. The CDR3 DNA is TGTGCCAGCAGCTTATGGGCCTCATCCTACGAGCAGTACTTC. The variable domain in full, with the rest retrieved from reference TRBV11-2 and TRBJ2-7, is EAGVAQSPRYKIIEKRQSVAFWCNPISGHATLYWYQQILGQGPKLLIQFQNNGVVDDSQLPKDRFSAERLKGVDSTLKIQPAKLEDSAVYLCASSLWASSYEQYFGPGTRLTVT.

Here the CDR3 DNA reads TGTGCCAGCAGTGGCGGGCCCCCATTCGACTACGAGCAGTACTTC. Protein sequence: CASSGGPPFDYEQYF. This chain links TRBV6-1 with TRBJ2-7, with D possibly being TRBD2 (5 bases). The V and J ends lost 4 bases and 3 bases respectively, with 16 bases between them. There are 15 residues in the CDR3. CDR1 and CDR2 (germline): MNHNS, SASEGT.

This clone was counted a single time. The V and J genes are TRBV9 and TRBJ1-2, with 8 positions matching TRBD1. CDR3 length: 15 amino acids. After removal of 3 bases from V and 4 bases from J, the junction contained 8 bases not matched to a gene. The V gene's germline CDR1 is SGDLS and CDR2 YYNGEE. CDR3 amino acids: CASSGGQGIPYGYTF. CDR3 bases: TGTGCCAGCAGCGGCGGACAGGGAATACCCTATGGCTACACCTTC.